This note documents a single TCR beta chain sequence. Its matching antigen is unknown. Clones were read by immunoSEQ multiplex PCR, and TCRdb kept only the in-frame ones, dropping some. The table has 100,000 or so clones, 85% to 90% seen once. The germline V gene has CDR1 MDHEN and CDR2 SYDVKM. The V end lost 5 bases, the J end lost 0 bases, and 23 bases lay between the germline ends. The CDR3 contains 19 residues. This sample is part of a study of T cell responses to AZD1222 COVID-19 vaccine. Findings and caveats of the study: Repertoire sampling happened only post peak T cell response. Regions 160-218 and 743-854 dominated among vaccine-associated CD4 TCRs spanning spike.

The V call is TRBV28, the J call TRBJ1-3, with D possibly matching TRBD1 (6 bases). The receptor was derived from an adult in good health. The specimen was peripheral blood, collected on day 0 of AZD1222 vaccination. The CDR3, as DNA: TGTGCCAGCAGTAGACCCCTCACAGGGAGATGGGTCTCTGGAAACACCATATATTTT. Its translation: CASSRPLTGRWVSGNTIYF.